The clone carrying this T cell receptor (beta chain) showed up many times. Trimming took 4 bases from V and 2 from J; bases not matched to a gene: 2. Germline V gene lookup returns CDR1 KGHDR and CDR2 SFDVKD. This CDR3 is built from 15 residues. Amplification of TCR beta CDR3 regions used RNA as the template. A first-round RT-PCR of the TCR CDR3 used the HTBI primer set. TCRdb re-analysed the multiplex PCR reads in MiXCR, keeping a single row per CDR3 protein. The top ten hold approximately 16% of the sample, which has about 530,000 distinct CDR3 sequences, roughly 17% seen once. The data are from a study of T cells in Graves' hyperthyroidism and ophthalmopathy.

The sequenced material came from blood. The J gene is TRBJ2-3, the V gene TRBV24-1; TRBD1 agrees at 10 bases. The sequence came from a woman aged 18-35 years with Graves' ophthalmopathy. CDR3 nucleotide sequence: TGTGCCACCAGTGAGGGGACAGGGGACACAGATACGCAGTATTTT. Translating gives CATSEGTGDTDTQYF.